These 25 T cell receptor beta chains were all obtained from the same sample, sequenced in a study of OX40 agonist ivuxolimab in advanced cancers. Here immunoSEQ multiplex PCR was the method, and the copy in TCRdb shows in-frame clones only, minus some. Of roughly 71,000 clones in the sample, 84% are singletons; the top ten hold roughly 0.85%. Sequencing used CD4+ or CD8+ T cells sorted from blood, obtained in a trial of the OX40 agonist ivuxolimab. The receptors were sampled from an adult with an advanced solid tumor such as melanoma, head and neck, liver or kidney cancer.

The genes are TRBV6-6 and TRBJ1-4, with TRBD1 identical over 8 bases. The V segment lost 6 bases and the J segment 8 bases; nucleotides outside the gene matches: 8. CDR1 MNHNY and CDR2 SVGAGI come from the germline V gene (reference sequence). The CDR3 has 14 residues. CDR3 sequence reads: CASSTTGDVEKLFF. DNA for the CDR3: TGTGCCAGCAGCACGACAGGGGATGTGGAAAAACTGTTTTTT.

The J gene is TRBJ2-7, the V gene TRBV10-3; TRBD2 agrees at 10 bases. V dropped 2 bases and J dropped 1; count of bases not matched to a gene: 5. CDR1 ENHRY and CDR2 SYGVKD come from the germline V gene. This CDR3 comprises 16 residues. This CDR3 reads CAISEGASGGSYEQYF. For the CDR3, the DNA is TGTGCCATCAGTGAGGGGGCTAGCGGGGGATCCTACGAGCAGTACTTC.

The genes are TRBV7-2 and TRBJ2-6; D may correspond to TRBD1 or TRBD2 (5 bases each). CDR1 and CDR2 (germline): SGHTA, FQGNSA. The CDR3 has 15 residues. V was trimmed by 2 bases and J by 5 bases, leaving 10 bases between them. The CDR3, as DNA: TGTGCCAGCAGCTTATCGGGGCGGAGGGCCAACGTCCTGACTTTC. This translates into CASSLSGRRANVLTF.

The CDR3 loop is CASSAGTRSLNEQFF. In DNA, the CDR3 is TGCGCCAGCAGCGCCGGGACTAGGAGCTTGAATGAGCAGTTCTTC. This chain joins TRBV5-1 and TRBJ2-1, with 8 bases aligning to TRBD2. The germline CDR1 and CDR2 sequences are SGHRS and YFSETQ. After removal of 4 bases from V and 7 bases from J, the junction contained 10 bases not matched to a gene. The CDR3 loop spans 15 amino acids.

V gene TRBV7-2 combines with J gene TRBJ1-2; a weak D match, TRBD1 (5 bases). CDR3 length: 16 residues. Per the germline V gene, CDR1 is SGHTA and CDR2 is FQGNSA. Between the trimmed V and J ends, which lost 2 bases and 4 bases, there was a span of 17 bases. In DNA form, the CDR3 reads TGTGCCAGCAGCTTACACGGGGTCAGGGTGGTCTATGGCTACACCTTC. Protein: CASSLHGVRVVYGYTF.

The CDR3 loop reads CASSRGSENTGELFF. CDR3 bases: TGCGCCAGCAGCCGCGGATCGGAAAACACCGGGGAGCTGTTTTTT. The V and J genes are TRBV5-1 and TRBJ2-2; D not resolved. The length of the CDR3 is 15 residues. Trimming took off 4 bases at V and 2 bases at J, with 12 bases between the two ends. Germline CDR1 SGHRS, CDR2 YFSETQ.

The chain has TRBV7-9 and TRBJ2-3; TRBD1 matches at 7 bases. There are 16 residues in the CDR3. Trimming at V came to 5 bases and at J to 0 bases, leaving 8 bases not matched to a gene. CDR1 and CDR2 from the germline V gene are SEHNR and FQNEAQ (reference sequence). The CDR3 region has the DNA TGTGCCAGCAGCCAGGTGACAGGGTCTAGCACAGATACGCAGTATTTT. This sequence encodes CASSQVTGSSTDTQYF.

The table lists this clone with a few counts. This rearrangement joins TRBV4-2 to TRBJ1-5, with no clear D. Per germline, CDR1 LGHNA and CDR2 YNFKEQ. V was trimmed by 5 bases and J by 2 bases, leaving 7 bases between them. This CDR3 contains 13 residues. This CDR3 is CASSYGGNQPQHF. The CDR3 nucleotides are TGTGCCAGCAGCTACGGCGGCAATCAGCCCCAGCATTTT.

The chain links TRBV30 to TRBJ1-5; TRBD1 is a possible D gene (6 bases). CDR1 is GTSNPN and CDR2 is SVGIG in the germline V gene (reference sequence). This CDR3 is built from 15 residues. V was pared by 5 bases and J by 3 bases, with 17 bases between. CDR3 sequence: CAWAGGGAPNQPQHF. Here the CDR3 DNA reads TGTGCCTGGGCCGGAGGGGGGGCCCCCAATCAGCCCCAGCATTTT. The full variable domain, with the rest looked up from reference TRBV30 and TRBJ1-5, is SQTIHQWPATLVQPVGSPLSLECTVEGTSNPNLYWYRQAAGRGLQLLFYSVGIGQISSEVPQNLSASRPQDRQFILSSKKLLLSDSGFYLCAWAGGGAPNQPQHFGDGTRLSIL.

This chain connects TRBV28 to TRBJ1-3; a possible D gene is TRBD1 (5 bases). The length of the CDR3 is 13 residues. Trimming pared 6 bases from V and 4 bases from J, leaving 10 bases between. The germline V gene has CDR1 MDHEN and CDR2 SYDVKM. The CDR3 DNA reads as TGTGCCAGCAGATGGACACAGGGAAACACCATATATTTT. Translation: CASRWTQGNTIYF.

The rearrangement joins TRBV6-1 to TRBJ2-2; tentative D call: TRBD2 (6 bases). Trimming left V 7 bases short and J 2 bases short, with 11 bases between. The CDR3 consists of 14 residues. Germline V CDR1 and CDR2: MNHNS, SASEGT. The CDR3 sequence: CASMFGTNTGELFF. DNA of the CDR3: TGTGCCAGCATGTTCGGGACTAACACCGGGGAGCTGTTTTTT.

Here the CDR3 DNA reads TGTGCCAGCAGCTTAGTTGGACTAGCGGGGGTAGGGGAGACCCAGTACTTC. Residues: CASSLVGLAGVGETQYF. The rearrangement links TRBV13 to TRBJ2-5; 13 bases fit TRBD2. V dropped 1 base and J dropped 5; count of bases not matched to a gene: 7. CDR1 and CDR2 (germline): PRHDT, FYEKMQ (reference sequence). The CDR3 runs 17 residues.

The chain uses TRBV6-6 and TRBJ2-7, with TRBD2 matching 8 bases. Per germline, CDR1 MNHNY and CDR2 SVGAGI (reference sequence). After removal of 1 base from V and 7 bases from J, the junction contained 6 bases not matched to a gene. The CDR3 runs 14 residues. CDR3 amino acids: CASSYWSGGGEQYF. In DNA form, the CDR3 reads TGTGCCAGCAGTTACTGGTCCGGGGGGGGAGAGCAGTACTTC.

The V and J genes are TRBV19 and TRBJ1-4, with 11 bases matching TRBD1. The CDR3 has 14 residues. With V trimmed by 5 bases and J by 7 bases, 3 bases remained unmatched. Germline V gene lookup returns CDR1 LNHDA and CDR2 SQIVND (reference sequence). The CDR3 coding sequence is TGTGCCAGTAGTTTGGACAGGGGGCTTGAAAAACTGTTTTTT. Amino acid sequence: CASSLDRGLEKLFF. Using reference TRBV19 and TRBJ1-4 for the parts outside the CDR3, the full variable domain is DGGITQSPKYLFRKEGQNVTLSCEQNLNHDAMYWYRQDPGQGLRLIYYSQIVNDFQKGDIAEGYSVSREKKESFPLTVTSAQKNPTAFYLCASSLDRGLEKLFFGSGTQLSVL.

V and J are TRBV10-3 and TRBJ2-5, with D perhaps TRBD1 or TRBD2 (6 bases each). Between the trimmed V and J ends, which lost 8 bases and 5 bases, there was a span of 18 bases. The germline V gene has CDR1 ENHRY and CDR2 SYGVKD. The CDR3 is 14 residues long. In DNA form, the CDR3 reads TGTGCCATCGCTTCGGGCACAGGGAGGGAGACCCAGTACTTC. Translated, it gives CAIASGTGRETQYF.

This clone was found once. The chain has TRBV5-1 and TRBJ1-3, with D perhaps matching TRBD1 (6 bases). The V end was cut by 3 bases, the J end by 4 bases, with 8 bases between. There are 13 residues in the CDR3. The germline V gene encodes CDR1 SGHRS and CDR2 YFSETQ. The CDR3 region is CASSSGTGNTIYF. The CDR3 nucleotides are TGCGCCAGCAGCTCAGGGACAGGAAACACCATATATTTT.

The CDR3: CASSLEGFYEQYF. The CDR3 coding sequence is TGTGCCAGCAGCTTAGAGGGGTTCTACGAGCAGTACTTC. The V gene is TRBV7-9, the J gene TRBJ2-7; D might be TRBD1 (5 bases). The CDR3 runs 13 residues. The V gene's germline CDR1 is SEHNR and CDR2 FQNEAQ (reference sequence). V gave up 1 base and J gave up 3 bases, with 7 bases separating them. The full variable domain, rest sourced from reference TRBV7-9 and TRBJ2-7, is DTGVSQNPRHKITKRGQNVTFRCDPISEHNRLYWYRQTLGQGPEFLTYFQNEAQLEKSRLLSDRFSAERPKGSFSTLEIQRTEQGDSAMYLCASSLEGFYEQYFGPGTRLTVT.

The rearrangement links TRBV30 to TRBJ1-2; possible D gene TRBD1, 5 bases. Trimming removed 5 bases at V and 2 bases at J, with 12 bases between. The CDR3 runs 13 residues. Germline CDR1 is GTSNPN and CDR2 is SVGIG (reference sequence). The CDR3 sequence: CAWGRRDNYGYTF. CDR3 in DNA: TGTGCCTGGGGGAGAAGGGACAACTATGGCTACACCTTC.

V and J are TRBV29-1 and TRBJ1-1, with 7 bases that match TRBD1. CDR1 is SQVTM and CDR2 is ANQGSEA in the germline V gene. The CDR3 is 14 amino acids. Losses at the gene ends were 6 bases for V and 4 bases for J; bases not matched to a gene: 11. DNA of the CDR3: TGCAGCGTCTCACAGGGGAGGAGGGGCACTGAAGCTTTCTTT. Translation gives CSVSQGRRGTEAFF.

This rearrangement joins TRBV28 to TRBJ1-3; 9 bases are shared with TRBD1. Germline trimming cut 5 bases from V and 5 bases from J; bases unmatched to any gene: 7. This CDR3 comprises 15 residues. From germline, CDR1 is MDHEN and CDR2 SYDVKM. The CDR3 loop is CASSPQGAKRNTIYF. CDR3 in DNA: TGTGCCAGCAGTCCACAGGGGGCGAAACGAAACACCATATATTTT.

This sequence joins TRBV7-9 and TRBJ1-4, with TRBD1 identical over 8 bases. V shed 5 bases, J shed 5 bases, and the junction held 4 bases outside the gene matches. This CDR3 is 14 amino acids long. Looked up from germline, CDR1 is SEHNR and CDR2 is FQNEAQ (reference sequence). In nucleotides, the CDR3 is TGTGCCAGCAGCCGTGGACAGGGCAATGAAAAACTGTTTTTT. Its protein is CASSRGQGNEKLFF.

This chain connects TRBV7-3 to TRBJ2-5, with D perhaps TRBD1 or TRBD2 (5 bases each). With 2 bases removed from V and 0 bases from J, the gap between germline ends came to 13 bases. Germline lookup yields CDR1 SGHTA and CDR2 FQGTGA. The CDR3 extends over 16 amino acids. CDR3 sequence (DNA): TGTGCCAGCAGCTTACAGGGACGGGGTTACCAAGAGACCCAGTACTTC. Its protein product is CASSLQGRGYQETQYF.

This chain joins TRBV4-2 and TRBJ2-1; 9 positions agree with TRBD2. In germline, CDR1 is LGHNA, CDR2 YNFKEQ. This CDR3 has 18 amino acids. V lost 1 base and J lost 8; bases outside the gene matches: 15. CDR3 residues: CASSQVLTRGGFRHEQFF. In DNA, the CDR3 is TGTGCCAGCAGCCAAGTCCTAACGCGGGGGGGATTTAGACATGAGCAGTTCTTC.

This clone has only one observation. This chain connects TRBV19 to TRBJ1-5; 7 bases map to TRBD1. The CDR3 is 15 amino acids. The germline V gene has CDR1 LNHDA and CDR2 SQIVND (reference sequence). J lost 5 bases, V lost 3 bases, and 7 bases had no gene match. The CDR3 spells CASSIQLTGHQPQHF. In nucleotides, the CDR3 is TGTGCCAGTAGTATCCAATTGACAGGGCATCAGCCCCAGCATTTT.

This chain links TRBV6-1 with TRBJ2-2; TRBD2 agrees at 9 bases. The CDR3 consists of 15 residues. Trimming took 5 bases from V and 6 from J; bases not matched to a gene: 7. From germline, CDR1 is MNHNS and CDR2 SASEGT. Written as DNA, the CDR3 is TGTGCCAGCAGTAAGGCGGGAGGGCACGCCGGGGAGCTGTTTTTT. Its translation: CASSKAGGHAGELFF.